These 19 T cell receptor beta chains share one sample of origin, sequenced in a study of human T cells and chemical hapten exposure. Time point given: pre-sensitization, week 0. As to treatment: therapeutic diphenylcyclopropenone sensitization with weekly scalp DPC. MiXCR, applied by TCRdb to the RACE reads, yields one record per CDR3 protein. In the table there are around 250,000 distinct CDR3 sequences, approximately 8.4% of which are singletons. The sequencing used whole blood, collected in connection with sensitization to the hapten diphenylcyclopropenone (DPC). The origin of the receptors is a woman in her forties with alopecia areata. Some clones in this sample may be carry-over from other donors' samples.

The table lists this clonotype with many counts. The chain is built from TRBV6-5 and TRBJ2-7, with D uncertain. Germline CDR1 MNHEY, CDR2 SVGAGI. V shed 2 bases and J shed 2 bases, with 10 bases lying between them. The CDR3 loop spans 14 amino acids. This chain's CDR3 is CASSYARSPYEQYF. The CDR3 coding sequence is TGTGCCAGCAGTTACGCTCGGAGTCCCTACGAGCAGTACTTC.

This clonotype was counted only a few times. J is TRBJ2-2 and V is TRBV5-1; D is ambiguous. This CDR3 comprises 14 residues. Germline V gene sequence: CDR1 SGHRS, CDR2 YFSETQ. V was trimmed by 6 bases and J by 1 base, leaving 10 bases between them. As DNA, the CDR3 is TGCGCCAGCACCCCGACTGGGAACACCGGGGAGCTGTTTTTT. As protein: CASTPTGNTGELFF. Filled out from reference TRBV5-1 and TRBJ2-2, the complete variable domain reads KAGVTQTPRYLIKTRGQQVTLSCSPISGHRSVSWYQQTPGQGLQFLFEYFSETQRNKGNFPGRFSGRQFSNSRSEMNVSTLELGDSALYLCASTPTGNTGELFFGEGSRLTVL.

This clonotype was detected ten times or more. V and J are TRBV10-3 and TRBJ2-7; 7 bases match TRBD2. After removal of 3 bases from V and 1 base from J, the junction contained 18 bases not matched to a gene. This CDR3 has 19 residues. Per the germline V gene, CDR1 is ENHRY and CDR2 is SYGVKD. The CDR3 bases are TGTGCCATCAGTGATGTGGGAAAGCGGAGCGGGACCCTATCCTACGAGCAGTACTTC. Translated: CAISDVGKRSGTLSYEQYF.

In this sample, this clonotype turned up a few times. CDR3 sequence reads: CAISEPASYNSPLHF. In nucleotides, the CDR3 is TGTGCCATCAGTGAGCCGGCCTCCTATAATTCACCCCTCCACTTT. This sequence joins TRBV10-3 and TRBJ1-6; D unresolved. V was shortened by 2 bases and J by 0 bases, with 5 bases between the two germline ends. This CDR3 is 15 amino acids long. CDR1 and CDR2 from the germline V gene are ENHRY and SYGVKD.

This chain uses TRBV30 with TRBJ2-5; no reliable D call. Deletions cut 0 bases from V and 5 bases from J, with 4 bases between. Germline CDR1 is GTSNPN and CDR2 is SVGIG (reference sequence). The CDR3 loop spans 11 amino acids. In DNA form, the CDR3 reads TGTGCCTGGAGTGTCTCGGAGACCCAGTACTTC. Its protein is CAWSVSETQYF. The complete variable domain, with remaining parts taken from reference TRBV30 and TRBJ2-5, reads SQTIHQWPATLVQPVGSPLSLECTVEGTSNPNLYWYRQAAGRGLQLLFYSVGIGQISSEVPQNLSASRPQDRQFILSSKKLLLSDSGFYLCAWSVSETQYFGPGTRLLVL.

This clonotype was recorded a few times. V usage is TRBV20-1 and J usage is TRBJ2-7, with 9 nucleotides matching TRBD2. From germline, CDR1 is DFQATT and CDR2 SNEGSKA (reference sequence). This CDR3 region has 13 residues. This CDR3 reads CRETSGLTYEQYF. CDR3 nucleotides: TGCAGGGAGACTAGCGGCTTAACCTACGAGCAGTACTTC.

This clonotype has just a few counts. This chain's CDR3 is CASSPGTEAFF. In DNA, the CDR3 is TGTGCCAGCTCACCAGGAACTGAAGCTTTCTTT. This chain uses TRBV18 with TRBJ1-1; the D is unclear. The V gene's germline CDR1 is KGHSH and CDR2 LQKENI. The V end was cut by 2 bases, the J end by 5 bases, with 3 bases between. This CDR3 has 11 residues.

Only a few counts were recorded for this clonotype. The chain couples TRBV12-3 or TRBV12-4 to TRBJ2-2, with D perhaps TRBD1 (6 bases). The CDR3 totals 16 residues. Trimming left V 2 bases short and J 7 bases short, with 17 bases between. CDR3 DNA sequence: TGTGCCAGCAGTTTAAATGGGGGCGCCGGAGGCGGGGAGCTGTTTTTT. Encoded protein: CASSLNGGAGGGELFF.

This clonotype was seen many times. V usage is TRBV28 and J usage is TRBJ2-3; D is tentatively TRBD1 or TRBD2 (6 bases each). Looked up from germline, CDR1 is MDHEN and CDR2 is SYDVKM. The CDR3 contains 14 residues. V was pared by 5 bases and J by 6 bases, with 15 bases between. DNA for the CDR3: TGTGCCAGCAGTACCGGGGGCGGAAGGGATACGCAGTATTTT. Amino acid sequence: CASSTGGGRDTQYF.

The chain carries TRBV12-3 or TRBV12-4 and TRBJ1-5; 11 bases align to TRBD1. The CDR3 sequence is 15 residues long. The V gene end was trimmed by 3 bases and the J gene end by 6 bases; junction bases not matched to a gene: 4. This chain's CDR3 is CASSFAGTGGQPQHF. The DNA of the CDR3 is TGTGCCAGCAGTTTTGCTGGGACAGGGGGTCAGCCCCAGCATTTT.

V is TRBV7-8 and J is TRBJ2-2, with TRBD2 matching over 13 bases. CDR1 is SGHVS, CDR2 FQNEAQ, per germline. V lost 2 bases and J lost 5; bases outside the gene matches: 8. The CDR3 has 18 residues. The DNA for the CDR3 is TGTGCCAGCAGCTTACCCCGGACTAGCGGGAGATATACCGGGGAGCTGTTTTTT. Encoded protein: CASSLPRTSGRYTGELFF.

In this sample, this clonotype turned up a few times. The chain employs TRBV4-3 and TRBJ2-1; D uncertain. The V end was cut by 8 bases, the J end by 8 bases, with 16 bases between. CDR1 is LGHNA and CDR2 is YSLEER in the germline V gene. CDR3 length: 13 amino acids. DNA of the CDR3: TGCGCCAGCTCTAATCAATATGTAGATGAGCAGTTCTTC. Amino acid sequence: CASSNQYVDEQFF.

This clonotype came up a few times. The chain carries TRBV12-3 or TRBV12-4 and TRBJ2-2; D possibly corresponds to TRBD1 (6 bases). V lost 6 bases and J lost 5, with 16 bases in between. The CDR3 is 15 amino acids. CDR3 nucleotide sequence: TGTGCCAGCAGCCCTCCCGGACAGTTTACCGGGGAGCTGTTTTTT. Amino acid sequence: CASSPPGQFTGELFF.

This clonotype showed up many times. The rearrangement joins TRBV3-1 to TRBJ2-1, with D perhaps matching TRBD1 (6 bases). The CDR3 is 12 residues long. Germline V gene lookup returns CDR1 LGHDT and CDR2 YNNKEL (reference sequence). Between the trimmed V and J ends, which lost 2 bases and 10 bases, there was a span of 9 bases. CDR3 protein: CASSQRDREQFF. CDR3 DNA: TGTGCCAGCAGCCAACGTGACAGGGAGCAGTTCTTC.

CDR3 DNA sequence: TGTGCCAGCAGCTTAGGGAGCGGCTACTCCTACAATGAGCAGTTCTTC. It translates to CASSLGSGYSYNEQFF. This rearrangement joins TRBV7-9 to TRBJ2-1; D might be TRBD2 (5 bases). The germline gives CDR1 SEHNR, CDR2 FQNEAQ (reference sequence). The V end was cut by 1 base, the J end by 0 bases, with 10 bases between. The CDR3 loop spans 16 amino acids. Based on the CDR3 plus reference TRBV7-9 and TRBJ2-1, the full variable domain is DTGVSQNPRHKITKRGQNVTFRCDPISEHNRLYWYRQTLGQGPEFLTYFQNEAQLEKSRLLSDRFSAERPKGSFSTLEIQRTEQGDSAMYLCASSLGSGYSYNEQFFGPGTRLTVL.

The chain combines TRBV7-6 with TRBJ2-1; D unclear. Germline V lookup: CDR1 SGHVS, CDR2 FNYEAQ. The CDR3 length is 14 residues. Trimming took off 4 bases at V and 8 bases at J, with 15 bases between the two ends. The CDR3: CASSYREPIDEQFF. Written as DNA, the CDR3 is TGTGCCAGCAGCTATCGCGAACCGATCGATGAGCAGTTCTTC.

This clonotype was recorded a few times. The chain joins TRBV5-4 to TRBJ1-2; a possible D gene is TRBD1 (6 bases). V was pared by 3 bases and J by 4 bases, with 13 bases between. Germline lookup yields CDR1 SGHNT and CDR2 YYREEE (reference sequence). CDR3 length: 14 residues. CDR3 nucleotides: TGTGCCAGCAGCTCTGGACAGAGGAGCTATGGCTACACCTTC. Its protein is CASSSGQRSYGYTF. Drawing the rest from reference TRBV5-4 and TRBJ1-2, the complete variable domain is ETGVTQSPTHLIKTRGQQVTLRCSSQSGHNTVSWYQQALGQGPQFIFQYYREEENGRGNFPPRFSGLQFPNYSSELNVNALELDDSALYLCASSSGQRSYGYTFGSGTRLTVV.

The table lists this clonotype with a few counts. The chain recombines TRBV2 with TRBJ1-4; 9 nucleotides match TRBD1. CDR3 size: 16 residues. Per germline, CDR1 SNHLY and CDR2 FYNNEI. Trimming cost V 1 base and J 7 bases; bases outside gene matches: 7. The CDR3 bases are TGTGCCAGCAGTGAAGGCCACGGGACAGGGTCTGAAAAACTGTTTTTT. Amino acid sequence: CASSEGHGTGSEKLFF.

This chain joins TRBV18 and TRBJ1-6; D is ambiguous. Germline CDR1 reads KGHSH; CDR2 reads LQKENI. V lost 5 bases, J lost 8 bases, and 10 bases lay in between. The CDR3 totals 13 residues. Here the CDR3 reads CASSSDTDSPLHF. CDR3 sequence (DNA): TGTGCCAGCTCATCCGACACGGATTCACCCCTCCACTTT.